This TCR beta chain was identified during a study of T and B cells in COVID-19 patients. Whole-study context: Active-infection patients were older, median 67 years, than recovered patients, median about 34 years.

V dropped 6 bases and J dropped 0 bases, with 9 bases sitting between them. The CDR3 sequence is 13 residues long. Per germline, CDR1 MNHEY and CDR2 SVGEGT. TRB rearrangements were amplified by multiplex PCR with BIOMED2 TRB-A/B primers. TCRdb independently ran MiXCR on the multiplex PCR reads; one entry per CDR3 protein. The sample holds around 20,000 distinct CDR3 sequences; more than 30% are singletons and the top ten take 2% to 2.5%. TRB was amplified from roughly 250-500 ng of blood genomic DNA. This clonotype occurred a few times. The sample comprised blood. The rearrangement uses TRBV6-2 or TRBV6-3 and TRBJ2-7; unclear D gene. This clonotype originated in a human donor who had recovered from COVID-19. In DNA, the CDR3 is TGTGCCAGCAGCCGAGAGTTCTCCTACGAGCAGTACTTC. Translation: CASSREFSYEQYF.